Reported below is one T cell receptor (beta chain). As yet, its antigen is unknown. This record comes from a study of cytomegalovirus exposure and HLA in healthy donors. J lost 6 bases, V lost 5 bases, and 8 bases had no gene match. CDR1 and CDR2 from the germline V gene are LNHDA and SQIVND (reference sequence). This CDR3 is built from 14 residues. The study ran its PCR with 60 Vbeta and 13 Jbeta primers. Here immunoSEQ multiplex PCR was the method, and the copy in TCRdb shows in-frame clones only, minus some. The sample records under 150,000 clones, about 83% being singletons. Overall study results and limits: The study assumed roughly uniform donor sequencing depth for presence/absence analyses.

The chain has TRBV19 and TRBJ1-2; 8 nucleotides align to TRBD1. The TCR originated in a girl aged 2-9 years in good health and CMV-seronegative. The sequenced sample was PBMCs. CDR3 DNA: TGTGCCAGTAGTCCCCGGACAGGGAGGGATGGCTACACCTTC. Amino acid sequence: CASSPRTGRDGYTF.